The 16 T cell receptor beta chains below were found in one sample sequenced in a study of graft-versus-host responses after intestinal transplantation. These receptors have no identified antigens. Profiling relied on immunoSEQ multiplex PCR, and the TCRdb table lists in-frame clones only, not all of them. This sample has some 70,000 clones, with over 75% found just once. The starting material was unstimulated CD8+ T cells sorted from spleen or lymph node cells, obtained before transplant. Source of these receptors: a human donor who was the organ donor for an intestinal transplant.

V gene TRBV29-1 combines with J gene TRBJ1-4; the D is unclear. The CDR3 sequence is 13 residues long. CDR1 is SQVTM, CDR2 ANQGSEA, per germline. Trimming cost V 6 bases and J 7 bases, with 15 bases left between them. The CDR3 reads CSVLGLLGEKLFF. The CDR3 bases are TGCAGCGTCCTGGGGTTGCTGGGTGAAAAACTGTTTTTT.

The rearrangement uses TRBV4-2 and TRBJ1-5, with D possibly matching TRBD1 (5 bases). CDR3 length equals 16 residues. Germline values: CDR1 LGHNA, CDR2 YNFKEQ. V lost 0 bases, J lost 6 bases, and 15 bases lay in between. CDR3 protein: CASSQDLVRVVQPQHF. CDR3 nucleotide sequence: TGTGCCAGCAGCCAAGATCTCGTCAGGGTCGTTCAGCCCCAGCATTTT.

The chain has TRBV5-1 and TRBJ2-2; unclear D gene. The CDR3 spans 13 residues. Germline V CDR1 and CDR2: SGHRS, YFSETQ. V was trimmed by 0 bases and J by 7 bases, leaving 7 bases between them. The DNA of the CDR3 is TGCGCCAGCAGCTTGGCCCCGGGCGGGGAGCTGTTTTTT. Translating gives CASSLAPGGELFF.

The chain joins TRBV28 to TRBJ2-7, with 8 bases that match TRBD1. CDR3 length: 14 amino acids. With V trimmed by 5 bases and J by 1 base, 4 bases remained unmatched. Germline lookup yields CDR1 MDHEN and CDR2 SYDVKM. The CDR3 sequence: CASSTRTGSYEQYF. CDR3 bases: TGTGCCAGCAGTACTCGGACAGGGTCCTACGAGCAGTACTTC.

This chain connects TRBV4-1 to TRBJ1-2; D is ambiguous. CDR3 length: 13 amino acids. V dropped 1 base and J dropped 4 bases, with 7 bases sitting between them. Germline V gene sequence: CDR1 MGHRA, CDR2 YSYEKL. CDR3 in amino acids: CASSQAGPYGYTF. The CDR3 DNA reads TGCGCCAGCAGCCAAGCCGGGCCCTATGGCTACACCTTC.

Of note for this clone: This CDR3 is also generated by other DNA sequences in the sample. J is TRBJ2-7 and V is TRBV6-1; D might be TRBD2 (6 bases). The CDR3 is made up of 13 amino acids. Germline CDR1 and CDR2: MNHNS and SASEGT. Trimming cost V 3 bases and J 0 bases, with 6 bases left between them. CDR3 coding DNA: TGTGCCAGCAGTGAGGGGGGCTCCTACGAGCAGTACTTC. This sequence encodes CASSEGGSYEQYF.

This clone was detected only a few times. The gene calls are TRBV19 and TRBJ1-1; D may be TRBD1 (5 bases). The germline V and J ends were trimmed by 5 bases and 10 bases, with 17 bases remaining between them. This CDR3 is 13 amino acids long. CDR1 and CDR2 (germline): LNHDA, SQIVND (reference sequence). The CDR3 coding sequence is TGTGCCAGTAGTGCGGGACCCCCGGAAGGAGCTTTCTTT. Encoded protein: CASSAGPPEGAFF.

This clone was seen a few times. The gene calls are TRBV5-1 and TRBJ1-6; D gene unclear. The CDR3 sequence is 16 residues long. Trimming cost V 6 bases and J 0 bases, with 13 bases left between them. The germline V gene encodes CDR1 SGHRS and CDR2 YFSETQ. The CDR3 is CASKEGSLSYNSPLHF. Written as DNA, the CDR3 is TGCGCCAGCAAGGAAGGTTCCCTCTCCTATAATTCACCCCTCCACTTT. Drawing the rest from reference TRBV5-1 and TRBJ1-6, the complete variable domain is KAGVTQTPRYLIKTRGQQVTLSCSPISGHRSVSWYQQTPGQGLQFLFEYFSETQRNKGNFPGRFSGRQFSNSRSEMNVSTLELGDSALYLCASKEGSLSYNSPLHFGNGTRLTVT.

V gene TRBV27 combines with J gene TRBJ2-1; 15 bases line up with TRBD2. CDR3 length: 18 residues. J was trimmed by 3 bases and V by 2 bases; bases with no gene match: 5. Per germline, CDR1 MNHEY and CDR2 SMNVEV (reference sequence). As DNA, the CDR3 is TGTGCCAGCAGTTTAGGACTAGCGGGGGGGCCGGTCTACAATGAGCAGTTCTTC. Amino acid sequence: CASSLGLAGGPVYNEQFF.

The chain employs TRBV4-1 and TRBJ2-1; TRBD2 matches 12 bases. The CDR3 spans 16 residues. V was pared by 0 bases and J by 8 bases, with 5 bases of the junction left unmatched. From germline, CDR1 is MGHRA and CDR2 YSYEKL. CDR3 loop: CASSQEPGLAGHEQFF. The CDR3, as DNA: TGCGCCAGCAGCCAAGAGCCCGGACTAGCGGGGCATGAGCAGTTCTTC.

The rearrangement links TRBV4-1 to TRBJ2-7, with TRBD2 as a possible D gene (6 bases). From germline, CDR1 is MGHRA and CDR2 YSYEKL. The CDR3 runs 16 residues. V lost 0 bases and J 0 bases, leaving 12 bases between the germline ends. In nucleotides, the CDR3 is TGCGCCAGCAGCCAAGATGCTGGGGGGAGCTCCTACGAGCAGTACTTC. It translates to CASSQDAGGSSYEQYF.

A few counts support this clone. This chain links TRBV2 with TRBJ2-5; 10 nucleotides align to TRBD2. CDR1 is SNHLY, CDR2 FYNNEI, per germline. There are 16 residues in the CDR3. The J segment lost 3 bases and the V segment lost 5 bases, leaving 9 bases of the junction unmatched. CDR3 amino acids: CASSTGSGGAEETQYF. Here the CDR3 DNA reads TGTGCCAGCAGTACGGGGAGCGGGGGGGCAGAAGAGACCCAGTACTTC.

This clone was detected once. The chain recombines TRBV4-2 with TRBJ1-2, with 11 positions matching TRBD1. This CDR3 has 16 residues. Germline CDR1 reads LGHNA; CDR2 reads YNFKEQ. V dropped 1 base and J dropped 2; count of bases not matched to a gene: 3. The CDR3 loop reads CASSQVGTGGNYGYTF. The CDR3 DNA reads as TGTGCCAGCAGCCAAGTAGGGACAGGGGGAAACTATGGCTACACCTTC.

V and J are TRBV7-9 and TRBJ2-7; tentative D call: TRBD2 (6 bases). Trimming left V 1 base short and J 3 bases short, with 13 bases between. This CDR3 is 15 amino acids long. Germline lookup yields CDR1 SEHNR and CDR2 FQNEAQ (reference sequence). CDR3 sequence: CASSLVIADNYEQYF. DNA for the CDR3: TGTGCCAGCAGCTTAGTGATAGCGGATAACTACGAGCAGTACTTC.

This chain connects TRBV27 to TRBJ2-1; 13 nucleotides match TRBD2. The J segment lost 5 bases and the V segment lost 6 bases, leaving 4 bases of the junction unmatched. The germline V gene has CDR1 MNHEY and CDR2 SMNVEV (reference sequence). The CDR3 contains 15 residues. CDR3 in amino acids: CASSPGTSGDNEQFF. CDR3 in DNA: TGTGCCAGCAGCCCCGGGACTAGCGGGGACAATGAGCAGTTCTTC.

This clone is labeled medium-sized. The CDR3 is CASSWTGTYNEQFF. The CDR3 region has the DNA TGTGCCAGTAGTTGGACAGGGACCTACAATGAGCAGTTCTTC. This chain connects TRBV19 to TRBJ2-1; TRBD1 matches 8 bases. The CDR3 covers 14 residues. V was clipped by 5 bases and J by 2 bases; unmatched bases: 2. Per germline, CDR1 LNHDA and CDR2 SQIVND (reference sequence).